This is a list of T cell receptor beta chains from one sample in a study of regulatory T cells in long-lasting Graves disease. TCRdb reprocessed the multiplex PCR reads via MiXCR and lists one record per CDR3 protein. This table holds about 440,000 distinct CDR3 sequences, roughly 17% found once. This same sample was also taken into another study, of T cells in Graves' hyperthyroidism and ophthalmopathy.

This specimen was peripheral blood mononuclear cells (PBMCs), taken at new diagnosis, from a patient treated with antithyroid drugs. The receptor set was obtained from a woman aged 25 to 39 with Graves disease. Each CDR3 is given with its conserved first and last residue. Each record gives: J gene, clone size, D gene, V gene, CDR3 DNA, CDR3 protein. The D gene is left open where the match is weak. Clone sizes are given selectively: once, few, many, or a class where the clone is expanded.

TRBJ1-4 - - TRBV20-1 TGCAGTGCCTGTGAGGGGGATCGAGAAAAACTGTTTTTT CSACEGDREKLFF
TRBJ1-4 few - TRBV5-1 TGCGCCAGCAGCTTGGGGGGGCTGCCACTTGGCGAAAAACTGTTTTTT CASSLGGLPLGEKLFF
TRBJ2-3 - - TRBV14 TGTGCCAGCAGCCTAGGGGGGACGGCAGATACGCAGTATTTT CASSLGGTADTQYF
TRBJ1-3 few - TRBV20-1 TGCAGTGCAGAACAGGGCTCTGGAAACACCATATATTTT CSAEQGSGNTIYF
TRBJ1-1 many - TRBV5-1 TGCGCCAGCAGCTCACAGGGTAGAGGGGACACTGAAGCTTTCTTT CASSSQGRGDTEAFF
TRBJ2-5 few - TRBV30 TGTGCCTGGAGTGCATATGGGGAAGAGACCCAGTACTTC CAWSAYGEETQYF
TRBJ2-5 many - TRBV3-1 TGTGCCAGCAGCCATCATTACAGGGAGTTGGAGACCCAGTACTTC CASSHHYRELETQYF
TRBJ1-5 many - TRBV11-2 TGTGCCAGCAGCAGACAGCGGGATCAGCCCCAGCATTTT CASSRQRDQPQHF
TRBJ2-1 many - TRBV5-1 TGCGCCAGCAGCTTGGCTGCCCGGGTCAGCTCCTACAATGAGCAGTTCTTC CASSLAARVSSYNEQFF
TRBJ1-2 many - TRBV2 TGTGCCAGCAACTCACCAGCTAACTATGGCTACACCTTC CASNSPANYGYTF
TRBJ1-4 few - TRBV11-2 TGTGCCAGCAGCTTTAACACGAACCAGGGGGAAAAACTGTTTTTT CASSFNTNQGEKLFF
TRBJ1-4 many - TRBV15 TGTGCCACCAGCCCAATATCGGGGGCGCGTGAAAAACTGTTTTTT CATSPISGAREKLFF
TRBJ2-3 many - TRBV7-6 TGTGCCAGCAGCCTAATGGGAACAGGCACAGATACGCAGTATTTT CASSLMGTGTDTQYF
TRBJ2-3 many - TRBV27 TGTGCCAGCAGTGGGCGACTAGACCCCGTGTATACGCAGTATTTT CASSGRLDPVYTQYF
TRBJ1-5 many TRBD1 TRBV11-2 TGTGCCAGCAGCTTAGCCCCGACAGGGGTGGGGAATCAGCCCCAGCATTTT CASSLAPTGVGNQPQHF
TRBJ2-5 many TRBD1 TRBV7-9 TGTGCCAGCAGCACGGACAGGGCTCAAGAGACCCAGTACTTC CASSTDRAQETQYF
TRBJ2-3 - TRBD2 TRBV20-1 TGCAGTGCTAGAGGGCTAGCGGAGTTTACGCAGTATTTT CSARGLAEFTQYF
TRBJ2-1 - - TRBV11-2 TGTGCCAGCAGCCGAGGGGCAGGGATCGGTGAGCAGTTCTTC CASSRGAGIGEQFF
TRBJ2-5 few TRBD1 TRBV5-1 TGCGCCAGCAGCCAGGGGGCGGTCCGGGAGACCCAGTACTTC CASSQGAVRETQYF
TRBJ2-1 many TRBD2 TRBV7-9 TGTGCCAGCAGCTTAGTTAGCGGGAGTGAGCAGTTCTTC CASSLVSGSEQFF
TRBJ2-6 many - TRBV7-2 TGTGCCAGCAGCTTTCTCGGGGGAGCCAACGTCCTGACTTTC CASSFLGGANVLTF
TRBJ2-5 many TRBD2 TRBV24-1 TGTGCCACCAGTGATCCCTACGGAGGGAGGGCCCAGTACTTC CATSDPYGGRAQYF
TRBJ2-7 - - TRBV10-2 TGCGCCAGCAGTGATATGAGATGGGGGACCCCCTACGAGCAGTACTTC CASSDMRWGTPYEQYF
TRBJ2-3 many TRBD2 TRBV15 TGTGCCACCAGCAGAGATCCTCAGGGGATCCTAGCGGGAAATACGCAGTATTTT CATSRDPQGILAGNTQYF
TRBJ2-3 - TRBD2 TRBV20-1 TGCAGTGCTGTAAGCGGGAGTGACACAGATACGCAGTATTTT CSAVSGSDTDTQYF
TRBJ2-3 few TRBD2 TRBV15 TGTGCCTCCCGGGCTAGCGGGACAGATACGCAGTATTTT CASRASGTDTQYF
TRBJ2-1 few - TRBV14 TGTGCCAGCAGCCTGTTTATAGGGACGCAGTTCTTC CASSLFIGTQFF
TRBJ1-4 - - TRBV25-1 TGTGCCAGCAGTGAACCCCGACAGACGGTTCCAACTAATGAAAAACTGTTTTTT CASSEPRQTVPTNEKLFF
TRBJ1-1 many TRBD1 TRBV7-8 TGTGCCAGCAGCGCAGGGGACAGGCTCGGGTTGGCTTTCTTT CASSAGDRLGLAFF
TRBJ2-2 - TRBD2 TRBV7-9 TGTGCCAGCAGCCCCCCTCGACTAGCGGGAGTTGGCCGGGAGCTGTTTTTT CASSPPRLAGVGRELFF
TRBJ2-7 many - TRBV28 TGTGCCAGCAGTTTAGTGCCGGGTACCGACGAGCAGTACTTC CASSLVPGTDEQYF
TRBJ1-1 many - TRBV20-1 TGCAGTGCTAGAGATTCCGGAATGAACACTGAAGCTTTCTTT CSARDSGMNTEAFF
TRBJ2-4 - - TRBV11-2 TGTGCCAGCAGCTTAGATCGGGGGGCCTTCACCTTAGCCAAAAACACTCAGTACTTC CASSLDRGAFTLAKNTQYF
TRBJ2-7 many TRBD2 TRBV7-9 TGTGCCAGCAGCTCTAGCGGGGACTACGAGCAGTACTTC CASSSSGDYEQYF
TRBJ1-5 - - TRBV6-1 TGTGCCAGCAGTGAAGCAGAAGGGACCTATCAGCCCCAGCATTTT CASSEAEGTYQPQHF
TRBJ2-7 many TRBD1 TRBV27 TGTGCCAGCAGTTTAGGAGGACAGGGAGTCTACGAGCAGTACTTC CASSLGGQGVYEQYF
TRBJ1-2 - - TRBV3-1 TGTGCCAGCAGCCAAGGCGCAGGGCTTAACTATGGCTACACCTTC CASSQGAGLNYGYTF
TRBJ2-7 many TRBD2 TRBV2 TGTGCCAGCAGTGAAGCGGGGCAGCGGGAGGACGAGCAGTACTTC CASSEAGQREDEQYF
TRBJ1-2 many - TRBV12-3/TRBV12-4 TGTGCCAGCAGTTCCCAGGGAGGATATGGCTACACCTTC CASSSQGGYGYTF
TRBJ2-1 many - TRBV11-2 TGTGCCAGCAGTATCCTTTACAATGAGCAGTTCTTC CASSILYNEQFF
TRBJ2-7 many TRBD2 TRBV6-2/TRBV6-3 TGTGCCAGCAGTTACGGAGCGGGAGGGCCGAGGTCCTACGAGCAGTACTTC CASSYGAGGPRSYEQYF
TRBJ2-7 - - TRBV28 TGTGCCACAACGGACAGACTTTACTCCTACGAGCAGTACTTC CATTDRLYSYEQYF
TRBJ2-5 many - TRBV27 TGTGCCAGCAGTACCGGACTGTCCCGAGAGACCCAGTACTTC CASSTGLSRETQYF
TRBJ2-6 - - TRBV7-9 TGTGCCAGCAGCTTACGAGGGGGGCTCTCTGGGGCCAACGTCCTGACTTTC CASSLRGGLSGANVLTF
TRBJ2-5 many - TRBV27 TGTGCCAGCAGTTTATCGTCCGGACAACAAGAGACCCAGTACTTC CASSLSSGQQETQYF
TRBJ2-1 many TRBD2 TRBV20-1 TGCAGTGCTCCTAATGGACTAGCTTACAATGAGCAGTTCTTC CSAPNGLAYNEQFF
TRBJ2-5 many TRBD1 TRBV28 TGTGCCAGCAGATCGACAGGGATGGAGGAGACCCAGTACTTC CASRSTGMEETQYF
TRBJ2-2 - - TRBV10-3 TGTGCCATCAGTGAGAGTAGCGGTTGGGGGGAGCTGTTTTTT CAISESSGWGELFF
TRBJ1-2 many - TRBV20-1 TGCAGTGCTAGGACGGAGGGAGCTGGCTACACCTTC CSARTEGAGYTF
TRBJ2-5 - TRBD2 TRBV7-9 TGTGCCAGCAGCTACGGGGGGGAGGTAGGAGAGACCCAGTACTTC CASSYGGEVGETQYF
TRBJ2-2 many - TRBV30 TGTGCCTGGAGTGTACGGGATACCGGGGAGCTGTTTTTT CAWSVRDTGELFF
TRBJ2-7 many - TRBV3-1 TGTGCCAGCAGCCAAAAGGGGAGGAACGAGCAGTACTTC CASSQKGRNEQYF
TRBJ2-4 - TRBD2 TRBV4-3 TGCGCCAGCAGCCAAGATTTCTGGCTAGCGGGAACCAAAAACATTCAGTACTTC CASSQDFWLAGTKNIQYF
TRBJ1-6 - - TRBV28 TGTGCCAGCGTCCGGAGGGGGTCCTATAATTCACCCCTCCACTTT CASVRRGSYNSPLHF
TRBJ2-3 few - TRBV6-6 TGTGCCAGCAGTTACTCGGGGCAGGATACGCAGTATTTT CASSYSGQDTQYF
TRBJ2-1 many TRBD2 TRBV12-3/TRBV12-4 TGTGCCAGCGGGCGTTGGGGGGGGACTGACATCTACAATGAGCAGTTCTTC CASGRWGGTDIYNEQFF
TRBJ2-1 few TRBD2 TRBV28 TGTGCCAGCAGCCAGACTAGCGGGAGTAATGAGCAGTTCTTC CASSQTSGSNEQFF
TRBJ2-3 many - TRBV2 TGTGCCAGCAGTGAAAATGGACATAGCACAGATACGCAGTATTTT CASSENGHSTDTQYF
TRBJ2-2 - TRBD2 TRBV7-2 TGTGCCAGCAGACCAAGTACCGGACTAGCTCTAGGGGAGCTGTTTTTT CASRPSTGLALGELFF
TRBJ2-7 many TRBD2 TRBV28 TGTGCCAGCAGGGGGGGGTCCCTAAGCTCCTACGAGCAGTACTTC CASRGGSLSSYEQYF